This TCR beta chain was identified in a study of blood T cell repertoires in COVID-19. The wider study: The cDNA or gDNA used as material had been derived from T cells, B-cell-depleted T cells, or PBMCs.

In the original analysis: Reference gene primer amplification in the assay estimated nucleated cell counts. Sequenced by immunoSEQ multiplex PCR; TCRdb stores in-frame clones only, minus some. V and J calls and clone size are those listed in that table; D and trimming were worked out from the DNA. The sample lists 150,000 to 200,000 clones; about nine tenths were seen once. V dropped 6 bases and J dropped 14 bases, with 19 bases sitting between them. The CDR3 runs to 12 residues. The sequencing input was peripheral blood. The rearrangement uses TRBV12-3 or TRBV12-4 and TRBJ2-5; TRBD2 is a possible D gene (5 bases). The sequence derives from a man between 65 and 85 years old with active or convalescent COVID-19. The CDR3 DNA reads as TGTGCCAGCAGGCTCCCGGGGAGTCCGCTTTACTTC. Translation: CASRLPGSPLYF.